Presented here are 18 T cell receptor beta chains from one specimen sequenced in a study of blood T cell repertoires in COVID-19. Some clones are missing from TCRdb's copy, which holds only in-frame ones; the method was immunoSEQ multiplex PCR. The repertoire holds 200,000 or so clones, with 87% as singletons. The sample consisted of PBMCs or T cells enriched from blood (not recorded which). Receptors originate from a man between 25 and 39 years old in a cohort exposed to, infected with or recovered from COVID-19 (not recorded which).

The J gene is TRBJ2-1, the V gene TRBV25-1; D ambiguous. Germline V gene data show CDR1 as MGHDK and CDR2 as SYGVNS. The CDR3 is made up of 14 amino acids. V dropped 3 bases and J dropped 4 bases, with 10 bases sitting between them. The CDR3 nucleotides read TGTGCCAGCAGTGACCCCCCTCGTTACAATGAGCAGTTCTTC. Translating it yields CASSDPPRYNEQFF.

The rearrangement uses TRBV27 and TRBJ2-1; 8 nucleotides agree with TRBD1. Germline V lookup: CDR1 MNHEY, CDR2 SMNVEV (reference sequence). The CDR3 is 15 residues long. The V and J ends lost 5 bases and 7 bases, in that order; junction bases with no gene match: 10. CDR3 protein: CASSVSRGLLNEQFF. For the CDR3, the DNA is TGTGCCAGCAGTGTGAGCAGGGGGCTTTTGAATGAGCAGTTCTTC.

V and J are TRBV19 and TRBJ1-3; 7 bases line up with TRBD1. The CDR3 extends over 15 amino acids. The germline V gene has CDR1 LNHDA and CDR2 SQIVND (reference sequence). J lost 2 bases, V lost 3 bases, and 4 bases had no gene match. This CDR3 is CASSIKGAAGNTIYF. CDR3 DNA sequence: TGTGCCAGTAGTATTAAGGGGGCTGCTGGAAACACCATATATTTT. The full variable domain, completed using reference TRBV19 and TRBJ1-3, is DGGITQSPKYLFRKEGQNVTLSCEQNLNHDAMYWYRQDPGQGLRLIYYSQIVNDFQKGDIAEGYSVSREKKESFPLTVTSAQKNPTAFYLCASSIKGAAGNTIYFGEGSWLTVV.

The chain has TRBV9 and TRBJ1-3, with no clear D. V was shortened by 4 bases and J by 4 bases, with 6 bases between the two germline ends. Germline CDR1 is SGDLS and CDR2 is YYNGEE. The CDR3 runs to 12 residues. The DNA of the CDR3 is TGTGCCAGCAGCCTCCCGGGAAACACCATATATTTT. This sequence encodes CASSLPGNTIYF.

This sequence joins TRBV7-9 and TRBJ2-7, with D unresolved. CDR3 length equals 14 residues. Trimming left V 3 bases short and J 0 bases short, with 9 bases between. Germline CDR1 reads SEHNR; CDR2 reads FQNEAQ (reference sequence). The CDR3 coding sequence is TGTGCCAGCAGCTTTGGGCCGAACTCCTACGAGCAGTACTTC. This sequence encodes CASSFGPNSYEQYF.

CDR3 coding DNA: TGTGCCAGCAGCCAAGGGGGGGCAGATACGCAGTATTTT. As protein: CASSQGGADTQYF. The chain employs TRBV14 and TRBJ2-3; tentative D call: TRBD2 (6 bases). Germline V gives CDR1 SGHDN, CDR2 FVKESK. The CDR3 is 13 amino acids. Trimming pared 1 base from V and 4 bases from J, leaving 6 bases between.

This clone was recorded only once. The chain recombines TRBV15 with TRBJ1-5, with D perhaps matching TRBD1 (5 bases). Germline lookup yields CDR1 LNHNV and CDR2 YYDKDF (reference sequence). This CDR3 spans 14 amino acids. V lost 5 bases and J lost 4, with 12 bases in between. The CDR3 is CATSGGHVNQPQHF. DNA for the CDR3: TGTGCCACCAGCGGAGGACATGTAAATCAGCCCCAGCATTTT. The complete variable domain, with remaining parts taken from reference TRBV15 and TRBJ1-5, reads DAMVIQNPRYQVTQFGKPVTLSCSQTLNHNVMYWYQQKSSQAPKLLFHYYDKDFNNEADTPDNFQSRRPNTSFCFLDIRSPGLGDTAMYLCATSGGHVNQPQHFGDGTRLSIL.

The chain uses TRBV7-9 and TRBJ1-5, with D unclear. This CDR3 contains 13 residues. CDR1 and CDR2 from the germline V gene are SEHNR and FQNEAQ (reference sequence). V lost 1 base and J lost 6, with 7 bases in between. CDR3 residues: CASSLDLSQPQHF. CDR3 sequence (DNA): TGTGCCAGCAGCTTAGATCTGAGTCAGCCCCAGCATTTT.

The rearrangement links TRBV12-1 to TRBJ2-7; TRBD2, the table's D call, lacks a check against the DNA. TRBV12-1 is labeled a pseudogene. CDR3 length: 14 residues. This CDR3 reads CASHGKGGSYEQYF. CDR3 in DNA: TGTGCCAGCCATGGCAAAGGAGGATCCTACGAGCAGTACTTC.

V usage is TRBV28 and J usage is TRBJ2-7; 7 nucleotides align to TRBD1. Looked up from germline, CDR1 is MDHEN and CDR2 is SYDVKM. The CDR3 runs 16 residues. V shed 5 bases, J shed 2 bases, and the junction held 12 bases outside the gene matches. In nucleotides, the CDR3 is TGTGCCAGCAGTACGTACGTCGGGACAGCTACCTACGAGCAGTACTTC. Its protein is CASSTYVGTATYEQYF.

This CDR3 is CASSGSLAGGSYNEQFF. CDR3 in DNA: TGTGCCAGCAGCGGTTCCCTAGCAGGGGGCTCCTACAATGAGCAGTTCTTC. V and J are TRBV9 and TRBJ2-1; 7 bases align to TRBD1. Germline CDR1 and CDR2: SGDLS and YYNGEE. J gave up 0 bases and V 3 bases, and 9 bases lay outside the gene matches. The CDR3 is 17 amino acids.

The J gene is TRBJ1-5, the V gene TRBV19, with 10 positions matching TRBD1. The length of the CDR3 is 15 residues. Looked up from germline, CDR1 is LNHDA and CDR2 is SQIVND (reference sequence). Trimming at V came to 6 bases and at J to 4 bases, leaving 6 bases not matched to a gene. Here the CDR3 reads CASRPRGQGNQPQHF. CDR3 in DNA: TGTGCCAGTAGACCACGGGGACAGGGGAATCAGCCCCAGCATTTT.

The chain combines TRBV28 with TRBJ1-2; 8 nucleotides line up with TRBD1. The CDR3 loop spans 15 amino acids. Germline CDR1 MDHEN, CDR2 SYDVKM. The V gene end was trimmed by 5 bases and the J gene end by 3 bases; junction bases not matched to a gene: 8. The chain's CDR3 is CASSRLNRGDYGYTF. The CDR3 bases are TGTGCCAGCAGTCGTTTAAACAGGGGGGACTATGGCTACACCTTC.

CDR3 coding DNA: TGTGCCAGCAGTCCAATGACAGGCCCGTCTAATTCACCCCTCCACTTT. Its translation is CASSPMTGPSNSPLHF. The J gene is TRBJ1-6, the V gene TRBV28; TRBD1 might be the D (6 bases). Germline V lookup: CDR1 MDHEN, CDR2 SYDVKM. The CDR3 length is 16 residues. The V gene lost 5 bases and the J gene lost 6 bases, with 17 bases spanning the gap.

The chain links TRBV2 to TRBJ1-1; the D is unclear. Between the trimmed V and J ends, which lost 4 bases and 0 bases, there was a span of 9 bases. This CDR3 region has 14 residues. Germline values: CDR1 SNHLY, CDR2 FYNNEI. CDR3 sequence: CASSVLAMNTEAFF. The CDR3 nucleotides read TGTGCCAGCAGTGTATTAGCGATGAACACTGAAGCTTTCTTT.

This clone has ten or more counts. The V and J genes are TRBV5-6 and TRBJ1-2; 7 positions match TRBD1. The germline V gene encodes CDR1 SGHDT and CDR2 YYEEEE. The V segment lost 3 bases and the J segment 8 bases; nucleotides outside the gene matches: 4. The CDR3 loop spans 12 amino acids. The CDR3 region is CASSSSGGGYTF. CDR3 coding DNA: TGTGCCAGCAGCTCTTCAGGGGGAGGCTACACCTTC. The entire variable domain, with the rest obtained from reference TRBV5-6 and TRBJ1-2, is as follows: DAGVTQSPTHLIKTRGQQVTLRCSPKSGHDTVSWYQQALGQGPQFIFQYYEEEERQRGNFPDRFSGHQFPNYSSELNVNALLLGDSALYLCASSSSGGGYTFGSGTRLTVV.

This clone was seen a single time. CDR3 sequence: CASSLLGTPPSGTQYF. The CDR3 DNA is TGTGCCAGCAGTTTACTCGGGACTCCCCCTTCGGGGACCCAGTACTTC. This sequence joins TRBV28 and TRBJ2-5; maybe TRBD2 (6 bases). Trimming removed 2 bases from V and 7 bases from J, with 20 bases in between. Germline V gene lookup returns CDR1 MDHEN and CDR2 SYDVKM. This CDR3 has 16 residues.

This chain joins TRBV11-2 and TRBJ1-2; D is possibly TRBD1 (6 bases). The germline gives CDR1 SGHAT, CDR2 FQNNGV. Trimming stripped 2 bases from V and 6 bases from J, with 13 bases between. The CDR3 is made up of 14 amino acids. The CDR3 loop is CASSLMPGADGYTF. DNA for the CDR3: TGTGCCAGCAGCTTAATGCCAGGGGCGGATGGCTACACCTTC.